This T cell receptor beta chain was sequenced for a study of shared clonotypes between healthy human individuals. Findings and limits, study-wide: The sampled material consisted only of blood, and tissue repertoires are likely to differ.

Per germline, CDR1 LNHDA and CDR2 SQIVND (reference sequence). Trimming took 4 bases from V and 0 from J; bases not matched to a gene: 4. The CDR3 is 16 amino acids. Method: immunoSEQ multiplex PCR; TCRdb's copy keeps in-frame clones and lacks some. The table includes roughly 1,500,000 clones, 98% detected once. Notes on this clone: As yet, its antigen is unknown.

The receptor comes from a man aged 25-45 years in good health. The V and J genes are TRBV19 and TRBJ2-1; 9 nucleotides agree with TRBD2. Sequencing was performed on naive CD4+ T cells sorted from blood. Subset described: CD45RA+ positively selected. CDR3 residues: CASSNPGLASYNEQFF. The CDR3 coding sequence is TGTGCCAGTAGTAACCCGGGACTAGCCTCCTACAATGAGCAGTTCTTC. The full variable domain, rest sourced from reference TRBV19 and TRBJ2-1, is DGGITQSPKYLFRKEGQNVTLSCEQNLNHDAMYWYRQDPGQGLRLIYYSQIVNDFQKGDIAEGYSVSREKKESFPLTVTSAQKNPTAFYLCASSNPGLASYNEQFFGPGTRLTVL.